The 18 T cell receptor beta chains in this list originate from one sample, sequenced in a study of blood T cell repertoires in COVID-19. Profiling relied on immunoSEQ multiplex PCR, and the TCRdb table lists in-frame clones only, not all of them. The sample yields around 54,000 clones, less than 95% seen once. Sequencing input: peripheral blood. The receptors were sampled from a human donor in a cohort sampled during active COVID-19.

CDR3 sequence: CASSPGSDTQYF. CDR3 nucleotide sequence: TGTGCCAGCTCACCGGGGAGTGATACGCAGTATTTT. This sequence joins TRBV18 and TRBJ2-3, with a possible D match to TRBD2 (5 bases). The CDR3 covers 12 residues. V was shortened by 3 bases and J by 6 bases, with 7 bases between the two germline ends. The germline gives CDR1 KGHSH, CDR2 LQKENI. Variable domain in full (rest from reference TRBV18 and TRBJ2-3): NAGVMQNPRHLVRRRGQEARLRCSPMKGHSHVYWYRQLPEEGLKFMVYLQKENIIDESGMPKERFSAEFPKEGPSILRIQQVVRGDSAAYFCASSPGSDTQYFGPGTRLTVL.

This clone came up once. The CDR3 nucleotides read TGTGCCAGCAGCTTGGGTAGCAGGGAAGGGGACGAGCAGTACTTC. Protein: CASSLGSREGDEQYF. The chain links TRBV5-4 to TRBJ2-7, with D perhaps matching TRBD1 (5 bases). V was shortened by 0 bases and J by 5 bases, with 15 bases between the two germline ends. From germline, CDR1 is SGHNT and CDR2 YYREEE (reference sequence). This CDR3 is built from 15 residues.

The V call is TRBV21-1, the J call TRBJ1-6; the table's D call, TRBD1, was not checked against the DNA. TRBV21-1 is annotated as a pseudogene. CDR3 length equals 16 residues. CDR3 loop: CASSPPSGQYNSPLHF. The CDR3 DNA follows: TGTGCCAGCAGCCCACCCTCGGGACAGTATAATTCACCCCTCCACTTT.

Here the CDR3 reads CASSLVAAGGREQYF. CDR3 coding DNA: TGTGCCAGTAGTCTTGTGGCGGCGGGAGGGCGCGAGCAGTACTTC. The V gene is TRBV19, the J gene TRBJ2-7; 9 positions agree with TRBD2. CDR3 length equals 15 residues. The germline gives CDR1 LNHDA, CDR2 SQIVND (reference sequence). The ends lost 5 bases at V and 6 bases at J; junction bases unmatched: 11.

The gene calls are TRBV3-1 (or the pseudogene TRBV3-2) and TRBJ2-2, with 7 positions matching TRBD1. CDR1 is LGHDT and CDR2 is YNNKEL in the germline V gene (reference sequence). The CDR3 is made up of 15 amino acids. V trimming: 4 bases; J trimming: 2 bases; junction bases outside the gene matches: 4. The CDR3 loop reads CASSRTGANTGELFF. The DNA for the CDR3 is TGTGCCAGCAGCCGGACAGGTGCAAACACCGGGGAGCTGTTTTTT.

J is TRBJ2-1 and V is TRBV19, with 13 bases fitting TRBD2. The CDR3 covers 15 residues. Germline CDR1 and CDR2: LNHDA and SQIVND (reference sequence). V dropped 3 bases and J dropped 8; count of bases not matched to a gene: 4. In DNA, the CDR3 is TGTGCCAGTAGTATCGGACTAGCGGGAGCCCATGAGCAGTTCTTC. Translation: CASSIGLAGAHEQFF.

V and J are TRBV7-9 and TRBJ2-1; 9 bases agree with TRBD2. V lost 2 bases and J lost 6; bases outside the gene matches: 8. The CDR3 has 16 residues. Germline V gene data show CDR1 as SEHNR and CDR2 as FQNEAQ (reference sequence). The CDR3 is CASSLKQREVSNEQFF. The CDR3, as DNA: TGTGCCAGCAGCTTAAAGCAGCGGGAGGTCAGCAATGAGCAGTTCTTC.

This chain joins TRBV30 and TRBJ2-3; tentatively, D is TRBD2 (5 bases). Deletions cut 0 bases from V and 5 bases from J, with 18 bases between. CDR1 is GTSNPN and CDR2 is SVGIG in the germline V gene (reference sequence). This CDR3 is built from 16 residues. This CDR3 reads CAWSVPPAVGIDTQYF. The DNA of the CDR3 is TGTGCCTGGAGTGTACCCCCAGCGGTCGGGATAGATACGCAGTATTTT.

The V call is TRBV28, the J call TRBJ1-5; 10 positions match TRBD1. Per germline, CDR1 MDHEN and CDR2 SYDVKM. This CDR3 contains 14 residues. Losses at the gene ends were 6 bases for V and 7 bases for J; bases not matched to a gene: 6. The CDR3, as DNA: TGTGCCAGCAGCCGGGACAGGGGTAGGCAGCCCCAGCATTTT. It is translated as CASSRDRGRQPQHF.

V gene TRBV11-2 combines with J gene TRBJ2-1; D is unclear. This CDR3 is built from 15 residues. The germline gives CDR1 SGHAT, CDR2 FQNNGV. Trimming removed 1 base from V and 6 bases from J, with 13 bases in between. The CDR3 loop is CASSLGVTLGNEQFF. The CDR3 DNA reads as TGTGCCAGCAGCTTAGGGGTGACCCTAGGCAATGAGCAGTTCTTC.

This chain uses TRBV4-2 with TRBJ2-4; D is unresolved. The CDR3 is 14 residues long. V was trimmed by 1 base and J by 6 bases, leaving 10 bases between them. Germline CDR1 and CDR2: LGHNA and YNFKEQ. CDR3 sequence: CASSQGASGNIQYF. The CDR3 region has the DNA TGTGCCAGCAGCCAAGGAGCCTCGGGAAACATTCAGTACTTC.

The V and J genes are TRBV6-1 and TRBJ1-3; 7 nucleotides match TRBD1. The germline CDR1 and CDR2 sequences are MNHNS and SASEGT. Losses at the gene ends were 0 bases for V and 12 bases for J; bases not matched to a gene: 5. This CDR3 spans 13 amino acids. The CDR3 here is CASSEALGGLIYF. The CDR3 coding sequence is TGTGCCAGCAGTGAAGCGCTAGGGGGCCTCATATATTTT.

This chain joins TRBV24-1 and TRBJ2-3; TRBD2 agrees at 11 bases. CDR1 and CDR2 from the germline V gene are KGHDR and SFDVKD. V lost 3 bases to trimming and J lost 4 bases; unmatched junction nucleotides: 11. The CDR3 covers 18 residues. CDR3 protein: CATSDPTPLAGGSDTQYF. The CDR3 DNA reads as TGTGCCACCAGTGATCCTACGCCATTAGCGGGAGGGTCAGATACGCAGTATTTT.

This chain uses TRBV5-1 with TRBJ2-3; 9 positions agree with TRBD2. This CDR3 has 15 amino acids. V shed 2 bases and J 0 bases; nucleotides not matched to a gene: 1. CDR1 is SGHRS, CDR2 YFSETQ, per germline. CDR3 DNA: TGCGCCAGCAGCTTTACTAGCGGGAGCACAGATACGCAGTATTTT. As protein: CASSFTSGSTDTQYF.

The sample holds one count of this clone. The rearrangement uses TRBV5-5 and TRBJ2-7; D unresolved. CDR1 and CDR2 (germline): SGHKS, YYEKEE (reference sequence). This CDR3 spans 14 amino acids. The germline V and J ends were trimmed by 5 bases and 3 bases, with 15 bases remaining between them. CDR3 protein: CASRTMRRSYEQYF. CDR3 bases: TGTGCCAGCAGGACAATGCGTCGAAGCTACGAGCAGTACTTC. The full variable domain, with the rest looked up from reference TRBV5-5 and TRBJ2-7, is DAGVTQSPTHLIKTRGQQVTLRCSPISGHKSVSWYQQVLGQGPQFIFQYYEKEERGRGNFPDRFSARQFPNYSSELNVNALLLGDSALYLCASRTMRRSYEQYFGPGTRLTVT.

The chain is built from TRBV2 and TRBJ1-4; D possibly corresponds to TRBD1 (5 bases). The V gene lost 11 bases and the J gene lost 0 bases, with 19 bases spanning the gap. Germline lookup yields CDR1 SNHLY and CDR2 FYNNEI. The CDR3 runs to 16 residues. The CDR3 spells CASKGRRIATNEKLFF. The DNA of the CDR3 is TGTGCCTCTAAGGGGAGGCGGATCGCAACTAATGAAAAACTGTTTTTT.

This rearrangement joins TRBV27 to TRBJ2-5, with a weak D call TRBD1 (5 bases). Germline CDR1 reads MNHEY; CDR2 reads SMNVEV (reference sequence). This CDR3 is built from 15 residues. V lost 3 bases and J 2 bases, leaving 13 bases between the germline ends. The CDR3, as DNA: TGTGCCAGCAGTTTCTCGAGACAGCGACAAGAGACCCAGTACTTC. This codes for CASSFSRQRQETQYF.

The V call is TRBV5-4, the J call TRBJ1-3; TRBD1 might be the D (5 bases). V lost 4 bases and J lost 0, with 17 bases in between. The CDR3 covers 17 residues. Germline V gene lookup returns CDR1 SGHNT and CDR2 YYREEE (reference sequence). CDR3 amino acids: CASSDRRTPYSGNTIYF. The CDR3, as DNA: TGTGCCAGCAGCGATCGAAGGACACCCTACTCTGGAAACACCATATATTTT.